The present entry profiles one T cell receptor (beta chain) with its context. Its antigen is undetermined. This specimen belongs to a study of T cell responses to AZD1222 COVID-19 vaccine. Sequencing was performed with immunoSEQ multiplex PCR; in TCRdb, only in-frame clones are kept and a portion is missing. The sample shows about 200,000 clones, roughly nine tenths of them seen only once. Overall study findings and caveats: Recipients of AZD1222 seropositive at baseline numbered only 5 or 6. Dominant CD4 TCR responses targeted spike regions 160-218 and 743-854.

Second-dose timings of about 4 or about 12 weeks were pooled. CDR1 and CDR2 (germline): SGDLS, YYNGEE. With 3 bases clipped from V and 3 bases from J, the junction kept 6 bases outside the gene matches. This CDR3 is built from 16 residues. The source is an adult who received the AZD1222 COVID-19 vaccine. V and J are TRBV9 and TRBJ1-5, with 10 nucleotides matching TRBD1. The input for sequencing was peripheral blood, taken 28 days after the second AZD1222 dose. This CDR3 reads CASSAGTGEPNQPQHF. CDR3 DNA sequence: TGTGCCAGCAGCGCCGGGACAGGGGAGCCCAATCAGCCCCAGCATTTT.